The 24 T cell receptor beta chains below all came from one sample that was sequenced in a study of coeliac disease. Measured with immunoSEQ multiplex PCR; TCRdb has only the in-frame clones, and not every one. This table holds approximately 2,000 clones, around 65% found once. The sample was lamina propria lymphocytes from the gut. Every receptor here comes from a woman in her forties or fifties with celiac disease on a gluten-free diet.

This clone was recorded once. This sequence joins TRBV18 and TRBJ1-6; D is unresolved. Trimming pared 6 bases from V and 7 bases from J, leaving 13 bases between. Per germline, CDR1 KGHSH and CDR2 LQKENI. This CDR3 is 14 amino acids long. CDR3 nucleotides: TGTGCCAGCTCTGAGGATCTGATGAATTCACCCCTCCACTTT. Its translation is CASSEDLMNSPLHF.

This clone appeared once. V gene TRBV5-6 combines with J gene TRBJ1-4; 8 nucleotides align to TRBD1. V was pared by 0 bases and J by 8 bases, with 6 bases of the junction left unmatched. The CDR3 consists of 15 residues. The germline V gene has CDR1 SGHDT and CDR2 YYEEEE. CDR3 nucleotide sequence: TGTGCCAGCAGCTTGGCCGGCAGGGGGCCGGAAAAACTGTTTTTT. Its protein product is CASSLAGRGPEKLFF.

The chain uses TRBV19 and TRBJ1-5; 9 nucleotides line up with TRBD1. This CDR3 region has 14 residues. Trimming at V came to 5 bases and at J to 5 bases, leaving 4 bases not matched to a gene. Germline V gene lookup returns CDR1 LNHDA and CDR2 SQIVND (reference sequence). The DNA of the CDR3 is TGTGCCAGTAGTGTCACAGGGGGCGATCAGCCCCAGCATTTT. It yields the protein CASSVTGGDQPQHF. The whole variable domain, filled in from reference TRBV19 and TRBJ1-5, reads DGGITQSPKYLFRKEGQNVTLSCEQNLNHDAMYWYRQDPGQGLRLIYYSQIVNDFQKGDIAEGYSVSREKKESFPLTVTSAQKNPTAFYLCASSVTGGDQPQHFGDGTRLSIL.

To note about this clone: One end of the junction varies from germline; a read error may be responsible. At the DNA level, this CDR3 is encoded by other sequences in the same sample as well. The chain employs TRBV10-3 and TRBJ1-6; 7 bases match TRBD1. CDR1 is ENHRY and CDR2 is SYGVKD in the germline V gene. The CDR3 loop spans 17 amino acids. In nucleotides, the CDR3 is TGTGCCATCAGTGAGTCGAGTCAGGGGGGAAGAAATTCCCCCCTCCACTTT. It yields the protein CAISESSQGGRNSPLHF.

The chain links TRBV5-5 to TRBJ2-7; D not certain. V lost 6 bases to trimming and J lost 0 bases, with 10 bases between them. The CDR3 runs to 13 residues. CDR1 and CDR2 from the germline V gene are SGHKS and YYEKEE (reference sequence). CDR3 protein: CASNELDSYEQYF. In nucleotides, the CDR3 is TGTGCCAGCAACGAGTTAGACTCCTACGAGCAGTACTTC.

Only one count was recorded for this clone. The CDR3 region has the DNA TGTGCCTGGAGCGCATCGGGGACCCAGTACTTC. This encodes CAWSASGTQYF. J is TRBJ2-5 and V is TRBV30; D is undetermined. Trimming removed 3 bases from V and 7 bases from J, with 9 bases in between. The CDR3 is 11 amino acids. The germline V gene has CDR1 GTSNPN and CDR2 SVGIG (reference sequence).

This clone was counted a few times. The CDR3 DNA follows: TGTGCCAGCAGCTTGGGGGCGGGACAGGAAGGTTCACCCCTCCACTTT. Protein: CASSLGAGQEGSPLHF. This chain joins TRBV7-2 and TRBJ1-6; TRBD1 agrees at 8 bases. The CDR3 sequence is 16 residues long. The germline V gene encodes CDR1 SGHTA and CDR2 FQGNSA. Trimming cost V 3 bases and J 9 bases; bases outside gene matches: 10.

This clone was counted a few times. The rearrangement joins TRBV11-2 to TRBJ2-2; D is perhaps TRBD2 (6 bases). Germline V CDR1 and CDR2: SGHAT, FQNNGV. CDR3 size: 13 residues. V shed 6 bases and J shed 6 bases, with 11 bases lying between them. The CDR3 sequence is CASRTGVPGELFF. The DNA of the CDR3 is TGTGCCAGCAGAACGGGGGTTCCCGGGGAGCTGTTTTTT.

The chain carries TRBV11-2 and TRBJ2-7; 11 bases are a match to TRBD1. Per germline, CDR1 SGHAT and CDR2 FQNNGV. Germline trimming cut 5 bases from V and 7 bases from J; bases unmatched to any gene: 7. The length of the CDR3 is 14 residues. The CDR3 DNA sequence: TGTGCCAGCAGCATCGGGACAGGGGGAGATGAGCAGTACTTC. Amino acid sequence: CASSIGTGGDEQYF.

This clone was observed a few times. This sequence joins TRBV27 and TRBJ2-5; 15 bases align to TRBD2. Germline V gene sequence: CDR1 MNHEY, CDR2 SMNVEV (reference sequence). The ends lost 6 bases at V and 0 bases at J; junction bases unmatched: 8. The CDR3 extends over 18 amino acids. Here the CDR3 reads CASRPRTSGGAYQETQYF. CDR3 DNA sequence: TGTGCCAGCAGGCCCCGGACTAGCGGGGGGGCATACCAAGAGACCCAGTACTTC.

The chain combines TRBV5-4 with TRBJ2-1, with TRBD2 as a possible D gene (5 bases). Germline CDR1 is SGHNT and CDR2 is YYREEE (reference sequence). The CDR3 length is 14 residues. Trimming removed 4 bases at V and 9 bases at J, with 17 bases between. The CDR3 region has the DNA TGTGCCAGCAGCCCCGCGGGTCGGGAAGGTGAGCAGTTCTTC. It translates to CASSPAGREGEQFF.

The chain links TRBV27 to TRBJ1-6; TRBD1 matches at 10 bases. CDR1 and CDR2 from the germline V gene are MNHEY and SMNVEV (reference sequence). There are 17 residues in the CDR3. After removal of 5 bases from V and 4 bases from J, the junction contained 8 bases not matched to a gene. CDR3 nucleotides: TGTGCCAGCAGTGTGCGACTGGGACAGGGGTATAATTCACCCCTCCACTTT. Its translation: CASSVRLGQGYNSPLHF.

The chain joins TRBV2 to TRBJ1-1; D is undetermined. The CDR3 is 14 amino acids. In germline, CDR1 is SNHLY, CDR2 FYNNEI. The V and J ends lost 5 bases and 0 bases respectively, with 10 bases between them. The CDR3 here is CASSLGRLNTEAFF. The CDR3, as DNA: TGTGCCAGCAGTTTGGGCAGGTTGAACACTGAAGCTTTCTTT.

This rearrangement joins TRBV28 to TRBJ2-5, with TRBD1 identical over 7 bases. Germline V gene lookup returns CDR1 MDHEN and CDR2 SYDVKM. V lost 5 bases, J lost 5 bases, and 5 bases stayed unmatched. The CDR3 runs to 13 residues. The CDR3 sequence is CASSKGGRETQYF. CDR3 bases: TGTGCCAGCAGTAAAGGGGGCCGGGAGACCCAGTACTTC.

With regard to this clone: Its ends do not fully match the called genes, so a read error is possible. The chain couples TRBV28 to TRBJ1-2, with D perhaps matching TRBD1 (6 bases). This CDR3 has 12 residues. CDR1 and CDR2 (germline): MDHEN, SYDVKM. The CDR3 nucleotides are TGTGCCAGCAGTTTGGGTGACAGGAGGTTCCTCTTC. Translated, it gives CASSLGDRRFLF.

J is TRBJ1-1 and V is TRBV29-1, with D tentatively TRBD1 (5 bases). Germline CDR1 is SQVTM and CDR2 is ANQGSEA. Trimming removed 4 bases at V and 1 base at J, with 10 bases between. The CDR3 has 13 residues. As DNA, the CDR3 is TGCAGCGTTGCTGTTCAGGGGAACACTGAAGCTTTCTTT. Translation: CSVAVQGNTEAFF.

This chain joins TRBV5-1 and TRBJ2-3, with 8 bases aligning to TRBD1. The CDR3 is 13 amino acids. V lost 7 bases and J lost 3; bases outside the gene matches: 4. The germline gives CDR1 SGHRS, CDR2 YFSETQ. The CDR3 here is CASGNRGTDTQYF. CDR3 nucleotides: TGCGCCAGCGGAAACAGGGGGACAGATACGCAGTATTTT. Looking up the rest from reference TRBV5-1 and TRBJ2-3 gives the full variable domain: KAGVTQTPRYLIKTRGQQVTLSCSPISGHRSVSWYQQTPGQGLQFLFEYFSETQRNKGNFPGRFSGRQFSNSRSEMNVSTLELGDSALYLCASGNRGTDTQYFGPGTRLTVL.

This chain links TRBV19 with TRBJ2-4, with 7 bases matching TRBD1. Germline V lookup: CDR1 LNHDA, CDR2 SQIVND (reference sequence). The CDR3 runs to 17 residues. V shed 4 bases, J shed 2 bases, and the junction held 11 bases outside the gene matches. CDR3 residues: CASSRIQGVRTKNIQYF. CDR3 in DNA: TGTGCCAGTAGTAGAATTCAGGGGGTCCGGACCAAAAACATTCAGTACTTC.

This sequence joins TRBV30 and TRBJ1-1; 7 bases map to TRBD1. V shed 3 bases, J shed 7 bases, and the junction held 8 bases outside the gene matches. CDR3 length: 13 residues. The germline V gene encodes CDR1 GTSNPN and CDR2 SVGIG (reference sequence). CDR3 region: CAWRIGQDLEAFF. The CDR3 DNA follows: TGTGCCTGGAGGATCGGACAGGATCTTGAAGCTTTCTTT.

This chain links TRBV7-8 with TRBJ2-3, with 12 bases fitting TRBD2. Trimming took 5 bases from V and 2 from J; bases not matched to a gene: 5. In germline, CDR1 is SGHVS, CDR2 FQNEAQ. This CDR3 has 16 amino acids. CDR3 sequence (DNA): TGTGCCAGCAGCCTCGGACTAGCGGGGCTCACAGATACGCAGTATTTT. Its protein product is CASSLGLAGLTDTQYF.

This clone turned up a few times. The V gene is TRBV7-2, the J gene TRBJ2-1; possible D gene TRBD1, 6 bases. The CDR3 has 14 residues. Deletions cut 5 bases from V and 9 bases from J, with 17 bases between. The V gene's germline CDR1 is SGHTA and CDR2 FQGNSA. The CDR3 DNA reads TGTGCCAGCAGCCTACCCGGGACACTAACTGAGCAGTTCTTC. It encodes CASSLPGTLTEQFF.

The CDR3 here is CASSFTGETYEQYF. The CDR3 nucleotides read TGTGCCAGCAGTTTCACCGGGGAGACCTACGAGCAGTACTTC. The chain is built from TRBV28 and TRBJ2-7; TRBD2 is a possible D gene (5 bases). V was shortened by 3 bases and J by 2 bases, with 11 bases between the two germline ends. The CDR3 has 14 amino acids. Germline loops: CDR1 MDHEN, CDR2 SYDVKM.

This clone was seen a handful of times. The V call is TRBV7-9, the J call TRBJ2-7, with D hard to call. Between the trimmed V and J ends, which lost 5 bases and 6 bases, there was a span of 8 bases. Looked up from germline, CDR1 is SEHNR and CDR2 is FQNEAQ (reference sequence). This CDR3 is built from 11 residues. The CDR3 coding sequence is TGTGCCAGCAGCCCCTGGCCCGAGCAGTACTTC. Its translation: CASSPWPEQYF.

The chain recombines TRBV9 with TRBJ1-2; D ambiguous. CDR1 and CDR2 from the germline V gene are SGDLS and YYNGEE. The CDR3 has 13 residues. V was pared by 3 bases and J by 8 bases, with 14 bases between. This CDR3 reads CASSEGGASGYTF. The CDR3 coding sequence is TGTGCCAGCAGCGAGGGAGGCGCGAGCGGCTACACCTTC.